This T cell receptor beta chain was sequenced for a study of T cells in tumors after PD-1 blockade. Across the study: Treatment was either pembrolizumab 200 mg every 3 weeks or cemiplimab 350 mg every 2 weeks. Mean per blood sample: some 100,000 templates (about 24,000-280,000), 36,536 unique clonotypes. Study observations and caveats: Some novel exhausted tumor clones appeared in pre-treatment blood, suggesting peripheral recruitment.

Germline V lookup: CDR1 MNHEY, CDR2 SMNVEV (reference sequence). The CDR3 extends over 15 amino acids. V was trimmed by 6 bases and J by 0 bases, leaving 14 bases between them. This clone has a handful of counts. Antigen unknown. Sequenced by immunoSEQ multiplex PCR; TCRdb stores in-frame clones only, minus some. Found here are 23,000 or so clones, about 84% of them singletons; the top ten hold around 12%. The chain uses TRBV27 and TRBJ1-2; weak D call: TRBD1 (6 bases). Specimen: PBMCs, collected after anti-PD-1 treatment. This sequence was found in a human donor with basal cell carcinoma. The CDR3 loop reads CASREQGLTNYGYTF. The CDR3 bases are TGTGCCAGCAGGGAACAGGGTCTGACTAACTATGGCTACACCTTC.